Listed below are T cell receptor beta chains from one sample, sequenced in a study of regulatory T cells in long-lasting Graves disease. TCRdb re-derived calls from the multiplex PCR reads in MiXCR, one entry per CDR3 protein. The sample includes roughly 430,000 distinct CDR3 sequences, roughly 23% of them seen just once. The starting material was peripheral blood mononuclear cells (PBMCs), obtained when the disease was refractory, from a patient treated with antithyroid drugs. The receptors shown here come from a female donor with Graves disease. CDR3s include the opening cysteine and the closing phenylalanine or tryptophan. A D gene is named only where the DNA matches it firmly. Rows give clone size only sometimes, using once, few, many, or a class for an expanded clone.

v_call,j_call,d_call,clone_size,cdr3_aa,cdr3_nt
TRBV12-3/TRBV12-4,TRBJ2-2,-,many,CASSHPAGELFF,TGTGCCAGCAGCCACCCGGCCGGGGAGCTGTTTTTT
TRBV11-2,TRBJ2-5,-,many,CASSLEWGRETQYF,TGTGCCAGCAGCTTAGAGTGGGGTCGAGAGACCCAGTACTTC
TRBV20-1,TRBJ2-5,-,-,CSAESGPVTQETQYF,TGCAGTGCAGAGTCCGGGCCTGTCACCCAAGAGACCCAGTACTTC
TRBV7-9,TRBJ2-5,TRBD1,-,CASSLQTGLSETQYF,TGTGCCAGCAGCCTCCAGACAGGGCTCTCCGAGACCCAGTACTTC
TRBV20-1,TRBJ2-5,-,few,CSARPSFGGRKPHQETQYF,TGCAGTGCTAGGCCCTCTTTTGGCGGGCGGAAACCCCACCAAGAGACCCAGTACTTC
TRBV7-3,TRBJ1-1,TRBD1,-,CASSLVAGTGVNTEAFF,TGTGCCAGCAGCTTAGTCGCAGGGACAGGAGTGAACACTGAAGCTTTCTTT
TRBV16,TRBJ2-5,-,many,CASSQSWQGSETQYF,TGTGCCAGCAGCCAATCTTGGCAGGGCAGCGAGACCCAGTACTTC
TRBV2,TRBJ2-3,TRBD2,-,CASSGIASGSTDTQYF,TGTGCCAGCAGTGGTATTGCTAGCGGGAGCACAGATACGCAGTATTTT
TRBV2,TRBJ2-2,TRBD2,-,CASRQTSGGASGELFF,TGTGCCAGCAGGCAAACTAGCGGGGGGGCGAGCGGGGAGCTGTTTTTT
TRBV29-1,TRBJ2-5,TRBD2,many,CSVRPGLADQETQYF,TGCAGCGTTCGACCGGGACTAGCGGACCAAGAGACCCAGTACTTC
TRBV6-1,TRBJ1-1,-,few,CATKGEGTEAFF,TGTGCCACCAAGGGGGAGGGCACTGAAGCTTTCTTT
TRBV11-2,TRBJ2-4,-,-,CASSPREGFRGLGNIQYF,TGTGCCAGCAGCCCCCGGGAGGGGTTCAGGGGGCTTGGAAACATTCAGTACTTC
TRBV12-5,TRBJ2-7,-,many,CASGLDAAGEQYF,TGTGCTAGTGGTTTGGACGCTGCTGGCGAGCAGTACTTC
TRBV7-9,TRBJ2-7,TRBD2,-,CASSHPTSGKFEQYF,TGTGCCAGCAGCCACCCTACTAGCGGGAAATTCGAGCAGTACTTC
TRBV12-3/TRBV12-4,TRBJ1-1,-,-,CASSPSSAEAFF,TGTGCCAGCAGTCCTTCATCAGCTGAAGCTTTCTTT
TRBV28,TRBJ2-7,-,many,CASSLENFSYEQYF,TGTGCCAGCAGTTTGGAGAACTTCTCCTACGAGCAGTACTTC
TRBV5-1,TRBJ1-3,TRBD1,few,CASNPGGSNTIYF,TGCGCCAGCAATCCAGGGGGCTCGAACACCATATATTTT
TRBV27,TRBJ1-6,-,many,CASSFGLGRERSPLHF,TGTGCCAGCAGTTTTGGTTTGGGCAGGGAGCGGTCACCCCTCCACTTT
TRBV6-2/TRBV6-3,TRBJ2-1,-,-,CASSEQGGGSYNEQFF,TGTGCCAGCAGTGAACAGGGAGGGGGCTCCTACAATGAGCAGTTCTTC
TRBV19,TRBJ2-7,TRBD2,-,CATSLAGGFGEQYF,TGTGCCACCAGTTTAGCGGGAGGGTTCGGCGAGCAGTACTTC